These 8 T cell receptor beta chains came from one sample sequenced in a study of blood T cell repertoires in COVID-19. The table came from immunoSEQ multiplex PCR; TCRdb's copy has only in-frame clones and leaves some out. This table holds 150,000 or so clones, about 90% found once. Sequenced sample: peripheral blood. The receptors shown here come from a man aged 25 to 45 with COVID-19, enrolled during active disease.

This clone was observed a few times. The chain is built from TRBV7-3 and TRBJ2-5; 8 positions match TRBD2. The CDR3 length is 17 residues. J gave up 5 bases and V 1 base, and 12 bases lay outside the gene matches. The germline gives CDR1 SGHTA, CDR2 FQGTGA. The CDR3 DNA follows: TGTGCCAGCAGCTTAAGGGCCCCTACGGGGGGGGAGGAGACCCAGTACTTC. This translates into CASSLRAPTGGEETQYF.

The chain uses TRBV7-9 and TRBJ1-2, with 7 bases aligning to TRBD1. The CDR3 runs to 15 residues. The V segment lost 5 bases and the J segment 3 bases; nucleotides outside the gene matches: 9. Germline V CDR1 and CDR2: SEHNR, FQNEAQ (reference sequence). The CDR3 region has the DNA TGTGCCAGCAGCCCTAATCAGGGGGAAGACTATGGCTACACCTTC. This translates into CASSPNQGEDYGYTF.

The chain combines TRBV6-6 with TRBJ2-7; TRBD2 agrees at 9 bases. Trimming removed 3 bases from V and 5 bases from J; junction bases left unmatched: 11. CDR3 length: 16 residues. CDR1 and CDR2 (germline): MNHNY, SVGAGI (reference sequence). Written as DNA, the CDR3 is TGTGCCAGCAGTTATCGAGCGGGAGGCCTCATGGACGAGCAGTACTTC. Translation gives CASSYRAGGLMDEQYF.

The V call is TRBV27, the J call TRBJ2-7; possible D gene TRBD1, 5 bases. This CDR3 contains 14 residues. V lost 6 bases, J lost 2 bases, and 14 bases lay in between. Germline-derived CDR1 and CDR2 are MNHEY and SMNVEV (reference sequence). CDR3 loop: CASRTGWAPYEQYF. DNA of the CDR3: TGTGCCAGCAGAACAGGATGGGCTCCCTACGAGCAGTACTTC.

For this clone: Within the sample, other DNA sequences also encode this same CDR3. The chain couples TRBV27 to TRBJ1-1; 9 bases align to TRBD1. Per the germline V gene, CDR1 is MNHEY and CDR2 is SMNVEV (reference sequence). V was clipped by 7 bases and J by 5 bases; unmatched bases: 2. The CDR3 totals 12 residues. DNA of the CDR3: TGTGCCAGCACGGACAGGGGAACTGAAGCTTTCTTT. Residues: CASTDRGTEAFF.

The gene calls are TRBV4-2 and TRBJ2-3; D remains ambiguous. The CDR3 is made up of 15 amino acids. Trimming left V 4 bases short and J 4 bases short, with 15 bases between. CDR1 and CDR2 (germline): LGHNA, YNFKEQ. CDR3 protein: CASSPVEKMADTQYF. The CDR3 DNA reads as TGTGCCAGCAGCCCGGTGGAGAAGATGGCAGATACGCAGTATTTT.

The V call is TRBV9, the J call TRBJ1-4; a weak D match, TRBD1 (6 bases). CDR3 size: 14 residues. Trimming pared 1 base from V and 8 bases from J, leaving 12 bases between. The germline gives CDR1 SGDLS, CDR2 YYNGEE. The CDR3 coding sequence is TGTGCCAGCAGCGTACAGGGGATTGGGGAAAAACTGTTTTTT. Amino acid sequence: CASSVQGIGEKLFF.

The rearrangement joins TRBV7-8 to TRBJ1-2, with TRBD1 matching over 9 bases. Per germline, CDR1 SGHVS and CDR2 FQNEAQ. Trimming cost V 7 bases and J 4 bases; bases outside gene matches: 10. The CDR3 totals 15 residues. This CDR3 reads CASTDRGGDPYGYTF. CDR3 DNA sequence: TGTGCCAGCACCGACAGGGGGGGGGATCCCTATGGCTACACCTTC.